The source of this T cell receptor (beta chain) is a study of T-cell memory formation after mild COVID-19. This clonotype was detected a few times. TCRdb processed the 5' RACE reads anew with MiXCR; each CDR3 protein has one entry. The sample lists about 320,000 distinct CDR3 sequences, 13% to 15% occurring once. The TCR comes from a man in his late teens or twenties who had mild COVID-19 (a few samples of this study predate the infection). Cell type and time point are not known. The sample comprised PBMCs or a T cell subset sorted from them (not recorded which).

The CDR3 loop is CASSKGLLDYEQYF. Here the CDR3 DNA reads TGTGCCAGCAGTAAGGGACTCCTAGACTACGAGCAGTACTTC. The chain recombines TRBV12-3 or TRBV12-4 with TRBJ2-7, with D maybe TRBD2 (6 bases). The CDR3 has 14 amino acids. The V gene lost 5 bases and the J gene lost 3 bases, with 14 bases spanning the gap.